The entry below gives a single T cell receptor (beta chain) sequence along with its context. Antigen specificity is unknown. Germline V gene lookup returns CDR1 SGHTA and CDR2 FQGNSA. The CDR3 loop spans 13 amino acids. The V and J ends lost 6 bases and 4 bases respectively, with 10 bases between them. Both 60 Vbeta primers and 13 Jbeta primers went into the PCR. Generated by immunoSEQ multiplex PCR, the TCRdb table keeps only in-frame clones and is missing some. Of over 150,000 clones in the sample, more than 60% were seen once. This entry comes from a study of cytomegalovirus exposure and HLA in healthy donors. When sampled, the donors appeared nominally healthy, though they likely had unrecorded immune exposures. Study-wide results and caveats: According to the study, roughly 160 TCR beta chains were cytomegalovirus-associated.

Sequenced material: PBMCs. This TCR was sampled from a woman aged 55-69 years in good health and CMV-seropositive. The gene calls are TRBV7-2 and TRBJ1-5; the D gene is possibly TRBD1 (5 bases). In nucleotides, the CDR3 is TGTGCCAGCAGTTTCCGGGGGAATCAGCCCCAGCATTTT. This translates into CASSFRGNQPQHF.